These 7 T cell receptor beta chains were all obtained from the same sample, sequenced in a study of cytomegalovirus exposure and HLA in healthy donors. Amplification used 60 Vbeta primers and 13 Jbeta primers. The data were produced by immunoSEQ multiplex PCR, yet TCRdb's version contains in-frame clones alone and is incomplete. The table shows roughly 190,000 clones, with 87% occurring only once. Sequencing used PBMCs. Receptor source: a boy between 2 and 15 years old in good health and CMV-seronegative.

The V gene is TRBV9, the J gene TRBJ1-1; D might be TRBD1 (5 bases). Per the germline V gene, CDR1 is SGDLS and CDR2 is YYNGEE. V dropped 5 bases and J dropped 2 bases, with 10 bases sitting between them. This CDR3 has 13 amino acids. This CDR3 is CASSGGTNTEAFF. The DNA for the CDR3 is TGTGCCAGCAGTGGGGGGACCAACACTGAAGCTTTCTTT.

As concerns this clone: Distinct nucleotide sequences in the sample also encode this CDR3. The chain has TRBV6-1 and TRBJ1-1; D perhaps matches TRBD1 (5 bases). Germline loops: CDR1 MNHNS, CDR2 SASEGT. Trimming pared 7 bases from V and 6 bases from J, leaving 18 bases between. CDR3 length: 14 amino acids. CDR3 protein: CASTFWGGTAEAFF. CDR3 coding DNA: TGTGCCAGCACCTTCTGGGGAGGGACGGCTGAAGCTTTCTTT.

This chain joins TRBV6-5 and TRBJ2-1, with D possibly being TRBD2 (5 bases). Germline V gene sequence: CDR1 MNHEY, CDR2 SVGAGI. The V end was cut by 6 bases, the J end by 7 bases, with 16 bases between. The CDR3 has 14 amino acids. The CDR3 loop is CASSQRRGGNEQFF. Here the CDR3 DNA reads TGTGCCAGCAGCCAGAGAAGAGGCGGGAATGAGCAGTTCTTC.

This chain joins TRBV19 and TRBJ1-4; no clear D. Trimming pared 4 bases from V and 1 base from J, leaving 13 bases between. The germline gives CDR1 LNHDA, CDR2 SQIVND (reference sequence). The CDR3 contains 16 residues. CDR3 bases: TGTGCCAGTAGTAAGCTACCAGCGCTAACTAATGAAAAACTGTTTTTT. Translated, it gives CASSKLPALTNEKLFF.

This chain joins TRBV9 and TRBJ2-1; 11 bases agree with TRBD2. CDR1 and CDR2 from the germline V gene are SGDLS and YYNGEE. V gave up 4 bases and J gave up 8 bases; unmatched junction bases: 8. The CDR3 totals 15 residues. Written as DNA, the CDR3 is TGTGCCAGCAGCAATAGCGGGAGGGCCGTCGATGAGCAGTTCTTC. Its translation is CASSNSGRAVDEQFF.

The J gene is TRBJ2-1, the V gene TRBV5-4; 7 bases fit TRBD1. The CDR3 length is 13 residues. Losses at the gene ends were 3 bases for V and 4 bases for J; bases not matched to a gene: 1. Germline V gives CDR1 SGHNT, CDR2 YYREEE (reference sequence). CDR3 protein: CASSWDSYNEQFF. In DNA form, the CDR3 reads TGTGCCAGCAGCTGGGACAGTTACAATGAGCAGTTCTTC. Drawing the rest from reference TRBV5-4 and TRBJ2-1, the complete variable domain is ETGVTQSPTHLIKTRGQQVTLRCSSQSGHNTVSWYQQALGQGPQFIFQYYREEENGRGNFPPRFSGLQFPNYSSELNVNALELDDSALYLCASSWDSYNEQFFGPGTRLTVL.

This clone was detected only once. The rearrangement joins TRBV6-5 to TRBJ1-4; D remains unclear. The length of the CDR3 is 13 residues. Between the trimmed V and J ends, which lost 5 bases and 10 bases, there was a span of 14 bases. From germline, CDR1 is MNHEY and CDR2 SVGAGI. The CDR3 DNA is TGTGCCAGCAGTCTCGGCCCGGCGGGAAAACTGTTTTTT. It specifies CASSLGPAGKLFF.